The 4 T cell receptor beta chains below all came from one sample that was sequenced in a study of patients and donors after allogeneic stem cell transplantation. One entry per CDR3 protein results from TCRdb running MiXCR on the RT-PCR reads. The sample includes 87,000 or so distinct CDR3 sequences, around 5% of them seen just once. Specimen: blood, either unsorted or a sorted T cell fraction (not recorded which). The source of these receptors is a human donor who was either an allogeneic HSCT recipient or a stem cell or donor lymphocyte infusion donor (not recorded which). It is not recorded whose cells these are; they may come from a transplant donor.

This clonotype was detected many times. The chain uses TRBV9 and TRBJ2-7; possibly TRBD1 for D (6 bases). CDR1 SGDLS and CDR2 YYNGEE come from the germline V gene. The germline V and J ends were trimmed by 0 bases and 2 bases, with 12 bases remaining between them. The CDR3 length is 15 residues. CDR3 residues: CASSVGRGDTYEQYF. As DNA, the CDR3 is TGTGCCAGCAGCGTAGGCAGGGGCGATACCTACGAGCAGTACTTC. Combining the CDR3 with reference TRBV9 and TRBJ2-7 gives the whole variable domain DSGVTQTPKHLITATGQRVTLRCSPRSGDLSVYWYQQSLDQGLQFLIQYYNGEERAKGNILERFSAQQFPDLHSELNLSSLELGDSALYFCASSVGRGDTYEQYFGPGTRLTVT.

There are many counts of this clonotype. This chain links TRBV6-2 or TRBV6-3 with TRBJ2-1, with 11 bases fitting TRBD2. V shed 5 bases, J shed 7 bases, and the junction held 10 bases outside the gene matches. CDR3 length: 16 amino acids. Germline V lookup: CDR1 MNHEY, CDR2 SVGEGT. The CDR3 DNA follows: TGTGCCAGCAGTCTCCTTAGCGGGAGGGCCGGGAATGAGCAGTTCTTC. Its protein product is CASSLLSGRAGNEQFF.

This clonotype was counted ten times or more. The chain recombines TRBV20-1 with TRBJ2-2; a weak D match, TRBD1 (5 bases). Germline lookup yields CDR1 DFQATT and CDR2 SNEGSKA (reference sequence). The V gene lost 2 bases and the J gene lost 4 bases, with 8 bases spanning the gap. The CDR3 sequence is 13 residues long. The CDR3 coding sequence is TGCAGTGCTAGAAAGGGGATCACCGGGGAGCTGTTTTTT. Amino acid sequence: CSARKGITGELFF.

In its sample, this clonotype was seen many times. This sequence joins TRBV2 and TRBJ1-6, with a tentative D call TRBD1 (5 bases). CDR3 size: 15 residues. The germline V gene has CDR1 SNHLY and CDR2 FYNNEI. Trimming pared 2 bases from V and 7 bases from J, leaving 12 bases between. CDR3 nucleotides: TGTGCCAGCAGTGAAAACCAGGGAAGGAATTCACCCCTCCACTTT. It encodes CASSENQGRNSPLHF.